This TCR beta chain was identified during a study of graft-versus-host responses after intestinal transplantation. Study-level information: The transplants performed in recipients were multivisceral, liver-intestinal, or isolated intestinal. Anti-thymocyte globulin induction was given to all recipients, followed by tacrolimus and steroids for around three years. General study points: Allografts of one patient group, those with graft-donor T cell macrochimerism, had high graft-versus-host to host-versus-graft clonal ratios.

The CDR3 sequence is 14 residues long. Trimming took 3 bases from V and 0 from J, leaving 11 bases between them. The germline V gene encodes CDR1 SQVTM and CDR2 ANQGSEA. Note on this clone: Antigen unknown.

TCRdb's copy holds only in-frame clones and misses some; the assay was immunoSEQ multiplex PCR. The table has 15,000 to 20,000 clones, 80% to 90% seen once. The chain joins TRBV29-1 to TRBJ1-1; D remains ambiguous. This receptor was taken from a human patient who received an intestinal transplant, so some T cells may come from the graft donor. This specimen was PBMCs, taken roughly 110 days after intestinal transplant. The CDR3 is CSVDLGYMNTEAFF. The CDR3 DNA reads TGCAGCGTTGATCTCGGGTACATGAACACTGAAGCTTTCTTT.